This entry is about one T cell receptor (beta chain). Time point described: pretreatment peripheral blood. Locally advanced or metastatic urothelial carcinoma affected the patients. CDR1 and CDR2 from the germline V gene are MNHEY and SVGAGI. V dropped 2 bases and J dropped 3 bases, with 11 bases sitting between them. The length of the CDR3 is 15 residues. Each PCR received spiked synthetic TCR analog templates. Profiled with immunoSEQ multiplex PCR; TCRdb holds only in-frame clones, not every one. The repertoire holds approximately 94,000 clones, with around nine tenths as singletons. These data are taken from a study of PD-L1 blockade in urothelial cancer. The wider study: Prior regimens of chemotherapy numbered 0 to 3 per patient. Blood yielded a median of around 150,000 T cells per sample.

The sequence was collected from a man between 60 and 75 years old with urothelial cancer. The chain joins TRBV6-5 to TRBJ1-5; possible D gene TRBD1, 6 bases. Specimen: PBMCs, collected around atezolizumab (anti-PD-L1) treatment. CDR3 sequence: CASSYTDSINQPQHF. In DNA, the CDR3 is TGTGCCAGCAGTTACACGGACAGTATCAATCAGCCCCAGCATTTT.